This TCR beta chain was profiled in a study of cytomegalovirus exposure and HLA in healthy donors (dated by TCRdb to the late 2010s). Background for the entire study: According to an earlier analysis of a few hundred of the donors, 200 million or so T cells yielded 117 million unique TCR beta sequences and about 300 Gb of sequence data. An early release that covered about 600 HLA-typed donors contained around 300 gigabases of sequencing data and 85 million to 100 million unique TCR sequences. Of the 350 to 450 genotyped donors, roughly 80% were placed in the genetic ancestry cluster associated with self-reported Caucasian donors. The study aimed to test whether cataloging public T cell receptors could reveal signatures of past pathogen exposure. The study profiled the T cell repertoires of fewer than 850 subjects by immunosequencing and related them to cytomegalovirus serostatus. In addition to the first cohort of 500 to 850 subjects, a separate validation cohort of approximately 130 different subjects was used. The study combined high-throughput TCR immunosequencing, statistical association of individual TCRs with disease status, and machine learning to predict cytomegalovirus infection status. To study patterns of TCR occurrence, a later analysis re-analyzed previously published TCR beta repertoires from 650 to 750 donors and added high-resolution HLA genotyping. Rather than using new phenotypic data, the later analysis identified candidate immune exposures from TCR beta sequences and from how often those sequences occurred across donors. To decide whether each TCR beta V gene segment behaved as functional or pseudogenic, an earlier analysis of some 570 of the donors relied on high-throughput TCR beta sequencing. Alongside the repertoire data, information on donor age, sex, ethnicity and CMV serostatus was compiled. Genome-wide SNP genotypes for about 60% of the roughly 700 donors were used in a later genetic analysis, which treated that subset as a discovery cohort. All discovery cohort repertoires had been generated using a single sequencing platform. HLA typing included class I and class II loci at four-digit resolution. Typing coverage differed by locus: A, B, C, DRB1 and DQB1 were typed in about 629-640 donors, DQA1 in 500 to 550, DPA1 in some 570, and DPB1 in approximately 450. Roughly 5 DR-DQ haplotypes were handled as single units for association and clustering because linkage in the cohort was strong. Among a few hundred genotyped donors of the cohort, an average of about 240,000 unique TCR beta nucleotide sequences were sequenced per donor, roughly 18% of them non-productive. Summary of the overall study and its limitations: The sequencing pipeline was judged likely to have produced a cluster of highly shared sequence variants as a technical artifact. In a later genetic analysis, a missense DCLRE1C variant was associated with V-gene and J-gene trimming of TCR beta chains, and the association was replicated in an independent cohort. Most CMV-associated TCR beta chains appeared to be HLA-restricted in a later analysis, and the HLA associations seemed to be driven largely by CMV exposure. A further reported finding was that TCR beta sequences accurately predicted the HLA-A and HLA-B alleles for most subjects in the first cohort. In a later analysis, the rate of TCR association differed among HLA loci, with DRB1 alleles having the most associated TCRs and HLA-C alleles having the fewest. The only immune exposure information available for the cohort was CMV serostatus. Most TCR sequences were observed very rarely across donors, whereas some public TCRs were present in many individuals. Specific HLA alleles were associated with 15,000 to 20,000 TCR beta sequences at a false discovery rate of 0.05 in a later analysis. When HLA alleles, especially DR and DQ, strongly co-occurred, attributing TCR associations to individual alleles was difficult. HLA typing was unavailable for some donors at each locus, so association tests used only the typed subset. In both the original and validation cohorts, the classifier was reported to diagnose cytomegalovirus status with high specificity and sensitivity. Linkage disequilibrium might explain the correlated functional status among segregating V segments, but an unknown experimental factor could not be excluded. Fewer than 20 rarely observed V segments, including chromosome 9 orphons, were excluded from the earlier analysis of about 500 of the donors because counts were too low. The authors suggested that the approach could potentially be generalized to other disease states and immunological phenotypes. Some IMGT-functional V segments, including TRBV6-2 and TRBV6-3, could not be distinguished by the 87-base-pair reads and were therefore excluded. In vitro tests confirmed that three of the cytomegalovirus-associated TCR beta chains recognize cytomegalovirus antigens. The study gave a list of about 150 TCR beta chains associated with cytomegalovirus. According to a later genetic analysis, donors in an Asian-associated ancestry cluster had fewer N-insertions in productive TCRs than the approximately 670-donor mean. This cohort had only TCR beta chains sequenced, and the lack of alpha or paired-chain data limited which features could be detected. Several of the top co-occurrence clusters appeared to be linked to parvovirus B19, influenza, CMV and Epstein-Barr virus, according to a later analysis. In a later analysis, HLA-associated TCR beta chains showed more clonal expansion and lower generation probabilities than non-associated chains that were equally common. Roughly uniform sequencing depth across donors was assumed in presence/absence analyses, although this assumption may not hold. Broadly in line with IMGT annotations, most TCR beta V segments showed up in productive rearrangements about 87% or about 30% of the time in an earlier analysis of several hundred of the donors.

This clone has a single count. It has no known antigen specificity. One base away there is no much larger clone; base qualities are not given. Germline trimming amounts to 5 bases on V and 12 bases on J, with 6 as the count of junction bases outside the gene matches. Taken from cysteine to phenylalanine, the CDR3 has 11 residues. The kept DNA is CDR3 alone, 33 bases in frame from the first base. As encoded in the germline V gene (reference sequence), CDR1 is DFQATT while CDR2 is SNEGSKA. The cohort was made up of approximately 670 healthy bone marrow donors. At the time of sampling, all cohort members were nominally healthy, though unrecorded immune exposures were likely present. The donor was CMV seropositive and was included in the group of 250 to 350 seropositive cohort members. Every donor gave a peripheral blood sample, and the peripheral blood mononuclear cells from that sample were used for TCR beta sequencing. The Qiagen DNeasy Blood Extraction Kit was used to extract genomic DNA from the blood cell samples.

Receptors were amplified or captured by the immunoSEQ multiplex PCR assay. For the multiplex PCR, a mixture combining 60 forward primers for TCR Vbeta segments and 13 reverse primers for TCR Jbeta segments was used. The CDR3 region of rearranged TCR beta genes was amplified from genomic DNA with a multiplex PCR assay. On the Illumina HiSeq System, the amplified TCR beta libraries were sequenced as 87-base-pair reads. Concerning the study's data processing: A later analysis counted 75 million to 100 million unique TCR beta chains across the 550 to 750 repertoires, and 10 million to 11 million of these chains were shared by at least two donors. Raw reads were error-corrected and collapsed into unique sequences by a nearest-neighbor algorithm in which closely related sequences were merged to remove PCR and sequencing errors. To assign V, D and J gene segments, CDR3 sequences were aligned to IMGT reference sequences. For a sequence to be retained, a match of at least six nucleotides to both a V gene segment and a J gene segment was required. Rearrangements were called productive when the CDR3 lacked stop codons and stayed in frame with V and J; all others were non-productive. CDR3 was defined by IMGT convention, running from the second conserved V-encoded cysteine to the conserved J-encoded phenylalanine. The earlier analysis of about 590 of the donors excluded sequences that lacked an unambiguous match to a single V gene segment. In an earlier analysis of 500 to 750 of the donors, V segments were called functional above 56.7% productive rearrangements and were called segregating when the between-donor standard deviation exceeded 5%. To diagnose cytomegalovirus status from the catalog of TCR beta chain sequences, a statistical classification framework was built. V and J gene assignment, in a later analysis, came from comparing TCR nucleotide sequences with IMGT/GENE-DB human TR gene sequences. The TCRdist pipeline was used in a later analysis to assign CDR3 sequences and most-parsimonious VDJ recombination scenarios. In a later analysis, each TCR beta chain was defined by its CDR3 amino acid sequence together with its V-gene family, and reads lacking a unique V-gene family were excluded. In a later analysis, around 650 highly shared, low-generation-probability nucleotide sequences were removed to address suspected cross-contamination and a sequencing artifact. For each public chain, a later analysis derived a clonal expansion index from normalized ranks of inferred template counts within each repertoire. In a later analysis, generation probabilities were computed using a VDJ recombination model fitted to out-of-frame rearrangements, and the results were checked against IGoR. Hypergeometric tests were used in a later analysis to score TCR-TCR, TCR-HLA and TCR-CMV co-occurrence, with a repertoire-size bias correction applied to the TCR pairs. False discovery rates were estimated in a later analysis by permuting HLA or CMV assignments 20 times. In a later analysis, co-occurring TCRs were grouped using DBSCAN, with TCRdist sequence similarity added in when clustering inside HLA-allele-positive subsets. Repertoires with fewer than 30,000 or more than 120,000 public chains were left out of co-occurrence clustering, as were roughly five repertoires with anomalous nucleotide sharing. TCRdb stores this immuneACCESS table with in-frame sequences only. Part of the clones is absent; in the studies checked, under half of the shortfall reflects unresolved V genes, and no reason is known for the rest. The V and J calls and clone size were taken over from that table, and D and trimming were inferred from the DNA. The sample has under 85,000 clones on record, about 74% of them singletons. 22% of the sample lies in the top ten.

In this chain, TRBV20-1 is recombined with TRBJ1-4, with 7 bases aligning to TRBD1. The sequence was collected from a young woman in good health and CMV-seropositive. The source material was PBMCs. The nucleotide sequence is TGCAGTGCTTCACAGGGGAGGCAACTGTTTTTT. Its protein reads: CSASQGRQLFF.